What follows is one T cell receptor (beta chain) and its context. The sample is drawn from a study of T cell clonotyping in hematopoietic cell transplantation. The germline V and J ends were trimmed by 3 bases and 3 bases, with 13 bases remaining between them. The CDR3 runs to 15 residues. Germline values: CDR1 SGHTA, CDR2 FQGTGA. Produced via immunoSEQ multiplex PCR; TCRdb's table is partial and in-frame only. The data contain 25,000 to 30,000 clones, 82% of them singletons. Documented time point: recipient sample about 28 days before transplant, after cytoreduction. The sequence was obtained from a man aged 40-49 years with acute myeloid leukemia. Some clones in this sample may be carry-over from other donors' samples. Source: peripheral blood mononuclear cells, taken before stem cell transplant. The J gene is TRBJ2-3, the V gene TRBV7-3, with D maybe TRBD2 (6 bases). CDR3 sequence: CASSLSAGRTDTQYF. The DNA of the CDR3 is TGTGCCAGCAGCTTGTCTGCGGGGAGAACAGATACGCAGTATTTT.